Listed here are 24 T cell receptor beta chains from one sample, sequenced in a study of T cells in Graves' hyperthyroidism and ophthalmopathy (dated by TCRdb to the late 2010s). The library was obtained by multiplex PCR. Instrument on record: Illumina HiSeq 2000. TCR beta CDR3 regions were amplified from RNA transcripts. For the first round of RT-PCR on the TCR CDR3, the HTBI primer set was used together with the Qiagen OneStep RT-PCR kit. TCRdb reworked the public reads: Q25 trimming with fastp, MiXCR clone assembly, productive beta chains retained. Entries are consolidated by CDR3 protein sequence, retaining the most common genes and DNA. In this sample the table shows about 840,000 distinct CDR3 sequences, 38% of which occur a single time. 7.5% to 9.5% of the sample comes from the top ten. Sequenced: blood. Source of these receptors: a man younger than 35 with Graves' hyperthyroidism.

This clonotype has ten or more counts. The rearrangement uses TRBV19 and TRBJ1-2; D not resolved. The V gene lost 3 bases and the J gene lost 7 bases, with 15 bases spanning the gap. Germline lookup yields CDR1 LNHDA and CDR2 SQIVND (reference sequence). The CDR3 loop spans 14 amino acids. The CDR3 spells CASSIESVVSGYTF. CDR3 bases: TGTGCCAGTAGTATCGAGTCCGTCGTGAGTGGCTACACCTTC.

Concerning this clonotype itself: A read error may be the cause here, since a much bigger clone is one base away. The chain has TRBV2 and TRBJ2-7; 13 bases fit TRBD2. CDR3 length: 16 amino acids. Trimming removed 6 bases from V and 0 bases from J; junction bases left unmatched: 5. Germline CDR1 and CDR2: SNHLY and FYNNEI. For the CDR3, the DNA is TGTGCCAGCAGCCCCGGGACTAGCGGGGACTCCTACGAGCAGTACTTC. Protein sequence: CASSPGTSGDSYEQYF.

This clonotype was observed many times. The CDR3 spells CSAGSQGTQPQHF. Here the CDR3 DNA reads TGCAGTGCTGGGTCCCAGGGGACTCAGCCCCAGCATTTT. The chain recombines TRBV20-1 with TRBJ1-5, with D possibly matching TRBD1 (6 bases). V shed 5 bases and J shed 6 bases, with 14 bases lying between them. Looked up from germline, CDR1 is DFQATT and CDR2 is SNEGSKA (reference sequence). The CDR3 runs 13 residues.

This clonotype was seen only a few times. The rearrangement links TRBV5-1 to TRBJ1-1; 9 bases line up with TRBD1. The CDR3 runs to 13 residues. The ends lost 6 bases at V and 4 bases at J; junction bases unmatched: 4. Germline CDR1 is SGHRS and CDR2 is YFSETQ. CDR3 in DNA: TGCGCCAGCACGGGACAGGGCACCACTGAAGCTTTCTTT. It codes for CASTGQGTTEAFF.

This clonotype turned up a few times. The rearrangement uses TRBV20-1 and TRBJ2-3; possibly TRBD1 for D (6 bases). V lost 5 bases and J lost 5, with 17 bases in between. CDR3 length: 14 amino acids. Germline V lookup: CDR1 DFQATT, CDR2 SNEGSKA (reference sequence). The CDR3 protein is CSAYRGGVEDTQYF. Written as DNA, the CDR3 is TGCAGTGCTTACCGAGGGGGTGTAGAAGATACGCAGTATTTT.

The gene calls are TRBV10-3 and TRBJ2-7, with D tentatively TRBD2 (6 bases). Trimming took 3 bases from V and 2 from J, leaving 11 bases between them. The CDR3 length is 14 residues. The germline V gene encodes CDR1 ENHRY and CDR2 SYGVKD. The CDR3 protein is CAISDSGVTYEQYF. In DNA, the CDR3 is TGTGCCATCAGTGATAGCGGTGTTACCTACGAGCAGTACTTC.

The chain combines TRBV10-3 with TRBJ1-1; D is ambiguous. The CDR3 loop spans 14 amino acids. CDR1 is ENHRY and CDR2 is SYGVKD in the germline V gene. CDR3 coding DNA: TGTGCTACTAGGGTGGGCAGGCTGAACACTGAAGCTTTCTTT. Its translation is CATRVGRLNTEAFF.

This clonotype was seen at least ten times. The rearrangement joins TRBV7-3 to TRBJ2-5; 7 bases agree with TRBD1. Germline V gene sequence: CDR1 SGHTA, CDR2 FQGTGA. The V segment lost 5 bases and the J segment 7 bases; nucleotides outside the gene matches: 4. The CDR3 sequence is 12 residues long. CDR3 residues: CASSRTGGTQYF. The CDR3 DNA is TGTGCCAGCAGCCGGACAGGTGGGACCCAGTACTTC.

There are a few counts of this clonotype. The genes are TRBV7-2 and TRBJ2-7; a possible D gene is TRBD2 (6 bases). The CDR3 is 14 residues long. Germline CDR1 reads SGHTA; CDR2 reads FQGNSA. Trimming took off 5 bases at V and 5 bases at J, with 16 bases between the two ends. This chain's CDR3 is CASSQEAGTHEQYF. The CDR3 DNA reads TGTGCCAGCAGCCAAGAAGCAGGGACTCACGAGCAGTACTTC.

The sample holds a few counts of this clonotype. The V call is TRBV7-2, the J call TRBJ2-7; D is possibly TRBD1 (5 bases). Germline V gene sequence: CDR1 SGHTA, CDR2 FQGNSA. The CDR3 has 13 residues. V was shortened by 5 bases and J by 3 bases, with 11 bases between the two germline ends. The CDR3 spells CASSLRQNYEQYF. Written as DNA, the CDR3 is TGTGCCAGCAGCCTTAGACAGAACTACGAGCAGTACTTC.

The chain is built from TRBV20-1 and TRBJ2-7; weak D call: TRBD2 (5 bases). V was trimmed by 0 bases and J by 4 bases, leaving 16 bases between them. In germline, CDR1 is DFQATT, CDR2 SNEGSKA (reference sequence). The CDR3 totals 15 residues. The CDR3 reads CSAREAVTVRYEQYF. CDR3 nucleotides: TGCAGTGCTAGAGAAGCGGTAACTGTGAGGTACGAGCAGTACTTC.

This clonotype was detected a few times. The genes are TRBV10-3 and TRBJ2-7; 7 bases match TRBD1. This CDR3 is built from 12 residues. V dropped 10 bases and J dropped 3; count of bases not matched to a gene: 6. Germline values: CDR1 ENHRY, CDR2 SYGVKD. DNA for the CDR3: TGTGCCACCAGGACAGGAGTCTACGAGCAGTACTTC. Translation: CATRTGVYEQYF.

The rearrangement joins TRBV7-8 to TRBJ2-7, with TRBD2 identical over 9 bases. The CDR3 length is 15 residues. The junction had 4 bases not matched to a gene; V was cut back by 4 bases and J by 0 bases. Germline V gene data show CDR1 as SGHVS and CDR2 as FQNEAQ. CDR3 bases: TGTGCCAGCAGCTCTAGCGGGGAAAGCTCCTACGAGCAGTACTTC. Translated, it gives CASSSSGESSYEQYF.

This clonotype came up many times. CDR3 bases: TGTGCCAGCAGCAGTAGCGGGGAGAGCCAAGAGACCCAGTACTTC. This encodes CASSSSGESQETQYF. The chain is built from TRBV7-9 and TRBJ2-5, with 8 bases identical to TRBD2. CDR3 size: 15 residues. V shed 5 bases and J 1 base; nucleotides not matched to a gene: 6. The germline CDR1 and CDR2 sequences are SEHNR and FQNEAQ (reference sequence).

About this clonotype: A much larger clone sits a single nucleotide away, making a read error possible. The chain couples TRBV10-3 to TRBJ2-5; D could derive from TRBD1 or TRBD2 (7 bases each). The assigned J gene may be wrong: the sequence end matches TRBJ2-7 better. Germline CDR1 and CDR2: ENHRY and SYGVKD. CDR3 length: 15 residues. CDR3 nucleotide sequence: TGTGCCATCAGGACCGTACAGGGGCGGGGGTACGAGCAGTACTTC. Its protein product is CAIRTVQGRGYEQYF.

This clonotype has only a few counts. This chain connects TRBV11-2 to TRBJ1-2; D is unclear. The germline CDR1 and CDR2 sequences are SGHAT and FQNNGV. The CDR3 totals 14 residues. Trimming shortened V by 3 bases and J by 2 bases, and 10 bases separated the two germline ends. CDR3 in amino acids: CASSFEIGNYGYTF. In DNA form, the CDR3 reads TGTGCCAGCAGCTTTGAGATTGGGAACTATGGCTACACCTTC. The variable domain in full, with the rest retrieved from reference TRBV11-2 and TRBJ1-2, is EAGVAQSPRYKIIEKRQSVAFWCNPISGHATLYWYQQILGQGPKLLIQFQNNGVVDDSQLPKDRFSAERLKGVDSTLKIQPAKLEDSAVYLCASSFEIGNYGYTFGSGTRLTVV.

To note about this clonotype: A read error may explain this, as a much larger clone is one base away. The chain recombines TRBV5-1 with TRBJ1-6, with D maybe TRBD1 (6 bases). The germline V gene encodes CDR1 SGHRS and CDR2 YFSETQ. This CDR3 is 16 amino acids long. CDR3 nucleotide sequence: TGCACCAGCAGCGCCCGGACAGCGAGATGGGATTCACCCCTCCACTTT. It specifies CTSSARTARWDSPLHF. Drawing the rest from reference TRBV5-1 and TRBJ1-6, the complete variable domain is KAGVTQTPRYLIKTRGQQVTLSCSPISGHRSVSWYQQTPGQGLQFLFEYFSETQRNKGNFPGRFSGRQFSNSRSEMNVSTLELGDSALYLCTSSARTARWDSPLHFGNGTRLTVT.

At least ten counts were recorded for this clonotype. The CDR3 region is CSVETAGVGTGELFF. The CDR3, as DNA: TGCAGCGTTGAAACAGCGGGAGTAGGCACCGGGGAGCTGTTTTTT. The chain has TRBV29-1 and TRBJ2-2; the match to TRBD2 covers 8 bases. Germline CDR1 is SQVTM and CDR2 is ANQGSEA. The J segment lost 4 bases and the V segment lost 2 bases, leaving 6 bases of the junction unmatched. This CDR3 has 15 amino acids.

Concerning this clonotype itself: Lacking the conserved final phenylalanine or tryptophan, this CDR3 likely reflects a read error. This chain links TRBV5-1 with TRBJ2-5; D is unresolved. This CDR3 contains 11 residues. Germline-derived CDR1 and CDR2 are SGHRS and YFSETQ. The ends were cut back, 2 bases at V and 1 base at J, with 0 bases in the middle. The CDR3 coding sequence is TGCGCCAGCAGCTTCCAAGAGACCCAGTACCTC. The encoded protein is CASSFQETQYL.

The chain is built from TRBV6-5 and TRBJ1-5, with TRBD1 matching over 7 bases. The CDR3 is 17 amino acids. Germline V gene sequence: CDR1 MNHEY, CDR2 SVGAGI. Unmatched junction bases numbered 15, after V lost 6 bases and J lost 4 bases. The CDR3 DNA reads as TGTGCCAGCAGGCGGACAGGTTCCATGGCGAAAAATCAGCCCCAGCATTTT. The encoded protein is CASRRTGSMAKNQPQHF.

V and J are TRBV5-1 and TRBJ2-2; D call uncertain. The CDR3 is 15 amino acids. Germline V lookup: CDR1 SGHRS, CDR2 YFSETQ. V lost 4 bases, J lost 6 bases, and 16 bases lay in between. The CDR3 region has the DNA TGCGCCAGCAGCCTTCAGACACTCAGCCCCGGGGAGCTGTTTTTT. This encodes CASSLQTLSPGELFF. Combining the CDR3 with reference TRBV5-1 and TRBJ2-2 gives the whole variable domain KAGVTQTPRYLIKTRGQQVTLSCSPISGHRSVSWYQQTPGQGLQFLFEYFSETQRNKGNFPGRFSGRQFSNSRSEMNVSTLELGDSALYLCASSLQTLSPGELFFGEGSRLTVL.

The chain uses TRBV4-1 and TRBJ1-1, with D uncertain. The CDR3 spans 15 residues. Germline V gene sequence: CDR1 MGHRA, CDR2 YSYEKL. With 0 bases removed from V and 2 bases from J, the gap between germline ends came to 10 bases. CDR3 nucleotide sequence: TGCGCCAGCAGCCAAGATGAAGGGCCAAACACTGAAGCTTTCTTT. This encodes CASSQDEGPNTEAFF.

This clonotype was counted many times. The rearrangement links TRBV2 to TRBJ1-5, with D tentatively TRBD1 (6 bases). Trimming shortened V by 3 bases and J by 7 bases, and 13 bases separated the two germline ends. The CDR3 contains 14 residues. Germline-derived CDR1 and CDR2 are SNHLY and FYNNEI. The CDR3 DNA reads as TGTGCCAGCAGTGAGCCCGGGGGCGGGCAGCCCCAGCATTTT. Its protein product is CASSEPGGGQPQHF.

The table lists this clonotype with a few counts. V usage is TRBV6-6 and J usage is TRBJ1-2; D is uncertain. Trimming took off 0 bases at V and 8 bases at J, with 13 bases between the two ends. The CDR3 covers 14 residues. CDR1 and CDR2 from the germline V gene are MNHNY and SVGAGI (reference sequence). The DNA for the CDR3 is TGTGCCAGCAGTTACTCCGCCGGGCCTATAGGCTACACCTTC. This codes for CASSYSAGPIGYTF.